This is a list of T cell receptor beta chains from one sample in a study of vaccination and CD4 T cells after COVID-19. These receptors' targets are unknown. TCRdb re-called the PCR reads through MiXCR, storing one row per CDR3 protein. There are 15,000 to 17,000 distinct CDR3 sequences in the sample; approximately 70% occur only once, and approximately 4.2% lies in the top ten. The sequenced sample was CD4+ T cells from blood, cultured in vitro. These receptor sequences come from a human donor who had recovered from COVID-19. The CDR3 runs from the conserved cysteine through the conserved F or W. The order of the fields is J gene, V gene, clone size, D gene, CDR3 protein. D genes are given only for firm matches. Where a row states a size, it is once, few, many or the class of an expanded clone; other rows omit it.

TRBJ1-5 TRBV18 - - CASSQGSVSNQPQHF
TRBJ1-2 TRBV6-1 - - CASRTGDYGYTF
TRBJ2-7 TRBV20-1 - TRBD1 CSARDETTGGYEQYF
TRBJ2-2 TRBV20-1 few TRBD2 CSASERGIPNTGELFF
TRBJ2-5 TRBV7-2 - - CASSPPEALQETQYF
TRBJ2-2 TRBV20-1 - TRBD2 CSAIAGAFGELFF
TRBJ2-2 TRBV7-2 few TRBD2 CASSLAGANTGELFF
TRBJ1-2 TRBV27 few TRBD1 CASSPPRGNYGYTF
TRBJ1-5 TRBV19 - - CASRWVHNQPQHF
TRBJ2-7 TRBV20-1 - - CSASGVQGPGPYEQYF
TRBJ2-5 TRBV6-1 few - CASNHPTPCWETQYF
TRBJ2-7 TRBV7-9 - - CASSALGRRDEQYF
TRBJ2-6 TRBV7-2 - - CASSPVPTGANVLTF
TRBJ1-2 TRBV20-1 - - CSARDQGSSNYGYTF
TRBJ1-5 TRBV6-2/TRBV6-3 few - CASKPGTAKGNQPQHF
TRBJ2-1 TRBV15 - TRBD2 CATSKKGTSGTSWGVAEFF
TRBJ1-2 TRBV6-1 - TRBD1 CASSETGGYGYTF
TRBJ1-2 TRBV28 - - CASSLRGRGYTF
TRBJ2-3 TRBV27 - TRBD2 CASSTSGLAGATDTQYF
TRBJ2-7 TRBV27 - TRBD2 CASRGGLASYEQYF
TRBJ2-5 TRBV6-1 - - CASSEASLQETQYF
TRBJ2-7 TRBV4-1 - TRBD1 CASSHALMVGQGSYEQYF
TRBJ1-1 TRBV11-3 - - CASSLRENTEAFF
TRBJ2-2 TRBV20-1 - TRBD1 CSARNPTGGAGTGELFF
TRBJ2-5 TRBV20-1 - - CSARIGETQYF
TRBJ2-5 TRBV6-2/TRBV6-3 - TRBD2 CASSYSTSGRAGWETQYF
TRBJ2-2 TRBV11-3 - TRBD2 CASSKHTGTSGRNTGELFF
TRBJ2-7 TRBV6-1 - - CASSKPGQGLFSAKRGSGSVERYF
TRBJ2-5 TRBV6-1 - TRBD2 CAGGERKETQYF
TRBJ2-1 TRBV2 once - CASSGPGPNYNEQFF
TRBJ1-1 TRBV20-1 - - CSARGLRGATEAFF
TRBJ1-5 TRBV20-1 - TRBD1 CSAGETGALSRPQHF
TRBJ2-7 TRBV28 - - CASMVGNYEQYF
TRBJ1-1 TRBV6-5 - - CASSYGGARGNTEAFF
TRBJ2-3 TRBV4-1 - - CASSPRVARLDTDTQYF
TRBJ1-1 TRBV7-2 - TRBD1 CASSPRQGLNTEAFF
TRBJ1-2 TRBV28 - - CASSFGGSRYGYTF
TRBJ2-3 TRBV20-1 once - CSAVVVTGTDTQYF
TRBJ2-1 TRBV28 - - CASSSGRSRLRKQFF
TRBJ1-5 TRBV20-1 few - CSAQSDLSNQPQHF